This T cell receptor (beta chain) was sequenced in a study of T-cell reconstitution after alpha-beta-depleted transplantation in children. Library preparation (for TCRbeta) was performed with unique molecular identifiers. MiXCR was run by TCRdb on the PCR reads, yielding one entry per CDR3 protein. The sample contains 200,000 to 250,000 distinct CDR3 sequences, around 25% of which appear only once. This clonotype was observed at least ten times. Trimming removed 5 bases from V and 5 bases from J; junction bases left unmatched: 10. Germline V gene lookup returns CDR1 PRHDT and CDR2 FYEKMQ (reference sequence). CDR3 length: 16 residues.

The V gene is TRBV13, the J gene TRBJ2-3, with 10 nucleotides matching TRBD2. Sequenced material: PBMCs, taken before TCRalphabeta/CD19-depleted stem cell transplant. This TCR derives from a girl aged 2 to 9 with Fanconi anemia, due to receive a stem cell transplant. The CDR3: CASSLLAGEGGDTQYF. The CDR3 DNA reads as TGTGCCAGCAGCCTCCTAGCGGGGGAGGGTGGAGATACGCAGTATTTT. Full variable domain (outside the CDR3, taken from reference TRBV13 and TRBJ2-3): AAGVIQSPRHLIKEKRETATLKCYPIPRHDTVYWYQQGPGQDPQFLISFYEKMQSDKGSIPDRFSAQQFSDYHSELNMSSLELGDSALYFCASSLLAGEGGDTQYFGPGTRLTVL.